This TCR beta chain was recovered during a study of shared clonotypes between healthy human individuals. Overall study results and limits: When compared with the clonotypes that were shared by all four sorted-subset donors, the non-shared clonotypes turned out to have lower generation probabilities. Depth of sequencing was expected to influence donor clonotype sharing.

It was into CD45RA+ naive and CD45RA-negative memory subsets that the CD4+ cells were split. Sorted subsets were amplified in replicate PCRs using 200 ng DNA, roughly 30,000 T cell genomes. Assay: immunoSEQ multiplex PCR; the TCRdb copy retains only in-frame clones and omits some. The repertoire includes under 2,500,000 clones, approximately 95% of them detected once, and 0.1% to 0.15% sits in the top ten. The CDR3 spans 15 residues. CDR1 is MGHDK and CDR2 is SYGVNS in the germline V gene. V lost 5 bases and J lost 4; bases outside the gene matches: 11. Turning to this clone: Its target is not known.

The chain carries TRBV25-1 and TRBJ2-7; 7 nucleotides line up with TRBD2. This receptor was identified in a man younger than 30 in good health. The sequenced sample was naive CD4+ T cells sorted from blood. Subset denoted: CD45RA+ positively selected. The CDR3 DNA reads TGTGCCAGCAGTCCGTCGGGGGAGGGATCTTACGAGCAGTACTTC. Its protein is CASSPSGEGSYEQYF.